The rows below give T cell receptor beta chains drawn from one sample of a study of blood T cell repertoires in COVID-19. TCRdb's table, derived via immunoSEQ multiplex PCR, lists solely in-frame clones and lacks some. The sample gives approximately 260,000 clones, around four fifths of which show up once; under 5.5% is in the top ten. The sample comprised peripheral blood. These receptors all come from a man aged 55-75 years who had recovered from COVID-19. The CDR3 runs from the conserved cysteine through the conserved F or W. Each record gives: CDR3 protein, CDR3 DNA, J gene, clone size, V gene, D gene. D genes are given only for firm matches. The size of a clone is reported for some rows only, either as once, few or many, or as a class for expanded clones.

CASSFSDSSPYEQYF TGTGCCAGCAGCTTCAGCGACAGTTCACCCTACGAGCAGTACTTC TRBJ2-7 - TRBV7-6 -
CASSQGQGDYYGYTF TGTGCCAGCAGCCAAGGACAGGGCGATTACTATGGCTACACCTTC TRBJ1-2 - TRBV3-1/TRBV3-2 TRBD1
CASAGADTEAFF TGTGCCAGCGCGGGAGCAGACACTGAAGCTTTCTTT TRBJ1-1 - TRBV7-9 -
CASSSGGGTYYTQYF TGTGCCAGCAGCTCGGGTGGGGGGACGTATTATACGCAGTATTTT TRBJ2-3 - TRBV5-6 -
CASMRNIGQGREAFF TGTGCCAGCATGAGGAATATAGGACAGGGGAGAGAAGCTTTCTTT TRBJ1-1 - TRBV6-5 TRBD1
CASSLTGGRNTIYF TGTGCCAGCAGCCTGACAGGGGGCCGGAACACCATATATTTT TRBJ1-3 once TRBV6-5 TRBD1
CASSLVSGRSTGELFF TGTGCCAGCAGCTTAGTTTCCGGGAGGAGCACCGGGGAGCTGTTTTTT TRBJ2-2 - TRBV7-2 TRBD2
CASSHLIGQGNTEAFF TGCGCCAGCAGCCACCTCATCGGACAGGGGAACACTGAAGCTTTCTTT TRBJ1-1 - TRBV4-1 TRBD1
CASSQDLQAYEQYF TGTGCCAGCAGCCAAGATTTGCAGGCCTACGAGCAGTACTTC TRBJ2-7 - TRBV14 -
CASRRTGTGTEAFF TGTGCCAGCAGACGTACCGGGACAGGGACTGAAGCTTTCTTT TRBJ1-1 - TRBV27 TRBD1
CASSVAAGGVGDEQFF TGTGCCAGCAGCGTAGCGGCGGGGGGAGTTGGCGATGAGCAGTTCTTC TRBJ2-1 once TRBV9 TRBD2
CASSLAGGVAEAFF TGTGCCAGCAGCTTAGCGGGCGGGGTCGCTGAAGCTTTCTTT TRBJ1-1 - TRBV7-8 -
CAISDPGTSTDTQYF TGTGCCATCAGTGACCCCGGGACTAGCACAGATACGCAGTATTTT TRBJ2-3 - TRBV10-3 -
CASSYREEDSPLHF TGTGCCAGCAGTTACCGGGAAGAGGATTCACCCCTCCACTTT TRBJ1-6 - TRBV6-6 -
CASRRGSYNEQFF TGTGCCAGCAGAAGGGGGTCCTACAATGAGCAGTTCTTC TRBJ2-1 - TRBV5-6 -
CASSTRDRVTETQYF TGTGCCAGCAGCACCCGGGACAGGGTAACAGAGACCCAGTACTTC TRBJ2-5 - TRBV11-2 TRBD1
CASSEGGPGGYGYTF TGTGCCAGCAGTGAGGGGGGACCTGGGGGCTATGGCTACACCTTC TRBJ1-2 once TRBV6-1 -
CAWSGQGASNQPQHF TGTGCCTGGAGTGGCCAAGGGGCGAGCAATCAGCCCCAGCATTTT TRBJ1-5 few TRBV30 -
CASSLLLRPRGYGYTF TGTGCCAGCAGCTTACTCTTGCGACCTAGAGGGTATGGCTACACCTTC TRBJ1-2 - TRBV7-2 -
CASSPAERSTDTQYF TGTGCCAGCAGCCCGGCTGAGCGGAGCACAGATACGCAGTATTTT TRBJ2-3 - TRBV11-1 -
CASTLAPRTGFDEQFF TGCGCCAGCACTTTGGCCCCGCGGACAGGGTTCGATGAGCAGTTCTTC TRBJ2-1 once TRBV5-1 TRBD1
CASSGLAGYNEQFF TGTGCCAGCAGTGGGCTAGCGGGGTACAATGAGCAGTTCTTC TRBJ2-1 - TRBV5-8 TRBD2
CAVQTGTKGGYTF TGTGCCGTACAGACAGGGACCAAAGGCGGCTACACCTTC TRBJ1-2 - TRBV7-2 TRBD1
CASSGQGDRSYEQYF TGTGCCAGCAGCGGGCAGGGGGATAGGTCCTACGAGCAGTACTTC TRBJ2-7 few TRBV5-5 TRBD1
CASSLTDTQYF TGTGCCAGCAGCCTAACAGATACGCAGTATTTT TRBJ2-3 - TRBV5-4 -
CASSQELWASGINEQFF TGCGCCAGCAGCCAAGAGTTATGGGCTAGCGGGATTAATGAGCAGTTCTTC TRBJ2-1 - TRBV4-1 TRBD2
CASSLAGGDRATEAFF TGCGCCAGCAGCTTGGCCGGAGGGGATCGGGCCACTGAAGCTTTCTTT TRBJ1-1 - TRBV5-1 -
CASSQDNSNQPQHF TGTGCCAGCAGCCAAGACAATAGCAATCAGCCCCAGCATTTT TRBJ1-5 once TRBV6-1 -
CASSLLRGYEQYF TGTGCCAGCAGCTTACTCAGGGGATACGAGCAGTACTTC TRBJ2-7 once TRBV7-2 -
CASSVTGTGNEQYF TGTGCCAGTAGTGTCACCGGGACAGGGAACGAGCAGTACTTC TRBJ2-7 few TRBV19 TRBD1
CASSEPRGSGETQYF TGTGCCAGCAGTGAACCCAGGGGCTCGGGAGAGACCCAGTACTTC TRBJ2-5 - TRBV25-1 -
CASSPQGLGTEAFF TGTGCCAGCTCACCCCAGGGTCTTGGCACTGAAGCTTTCTTT TRBJ1-1 - TRBV18 -
CASSPGTSGRSYNEQFF TGTGCCAGCAGCCCGGGGACTAGCGGGAGGAGCTACAATGAGCAGTTCTTC TRBJ2-1 - TRBV5-4 TRBD2
CASSLQGFGETQYF TGTGCCAGCAGCTTACAGGGTTTTGGAGAGACCCAGTACTTC TRBJ2-5 - TRBV11-2 -
CASSFLGGGLYNEQFF TGTGCCAGCAGCTTCTTAGGGGGAGGGCTCTACAATGAGCAGTTCTTC TRBJ2-1 - TRBV7-2 -
CASSQDLRQGRGNEQFF TGTGCCAGCAGCCAAGATCTACGGCAGGGCCGTGGCAATGAGCAGTTCTTC TRBJ2-1 - TRBV3-1/TRBV3-2 -
CASSLAGFTGELFF TGCGCCAGCAGCTTGGCCGGGTTCACCGGGGAGCTGTTTTTT TRBJ2-2 - TRBV5-1 -
CAWSDIGQGAEKLFF TGTGCCTGGAGTGACATCGGACAGGGGGCAGAAAAACTGTTTTTT TRBJ1-4 - TRBV30 TRBD1
CASRESGLAGQETQYF TGCGCCAGCAGGGAATCGGGACTAGCGGGACAAGAGACCCAGTACTTC TRBJ2-5 once TRBV5-1 TRBD2
CASSSRGELNQPQHF TGTGCCAGCAGTTCGCGGGGAGAGCTAAATCAGCCCCAGCATTTT TRBJ1-5 - TRBV6-5 -
CASSVGTGTDTQYF TGTGCCAGCAGCGTAGGGACAGGCACAGATACGCAGTATTTT TRBJ2-3 - TRBV9 -
CASQGVAGLQYF TGTGCCAGCCAAGGGGTAGCGGGGTTGCAGTACTTC TRBJ2-7 few TRBV28 TRBD2
CASFGQNTEAFF TGTGCCAGCTTCGGACAGAACACTGAAGCTTTCTTT TRBJ1-1 few TRBV6-5 -